The clone carrying this T cell receptor (beta chain) has more than one count but fewer than ten. Its antigen is unknown. These data are taken from a study of CD4+ T cells in melanoma. Per germline, CDR1 SGDLS and CDR2 YYNGEE. Trimming removed 0 bases at V and 4 bases at J, with 10 bases between. The CDR3 spans 14 residues. Clones were read by immunoSEQ multiplex PCR, and TCRdb kept only the in-frame ones, dropping some. Of around 6,700 clones detected, 45% to 60% appear once; the ten largest clones hold 15% to 20%. Whole-study results and caveats: CD8+ T cell, macrophage and B cell function reportedly correlated with neoantigen-specific CD4+ T cells. Reportedly, melanoma neoantigen-specific CD4+ T cells showed varied differentiation states.

The chain couples TRBV9 to TRBJ1-1; no clear D. The clonotype originates from a human donor with melanoma. Specimen: cells from a culture (not recorded whether cultured in vitro). CDR3 coding DNA: TGTGCCAGCAGCGTAGGGAATGGAGTCACTGAAGCTTTCTTT. This translates into CASSVGNGVTEAFF.